This TCR beta chain is drawn from a study of blood T cell repertoires in COVID-19. Overall study context: Whether acute or convalescent, the COVID-19 samples came from the United States, Italy and Spain.

As processed by the authors: Cell counts per sample came from amplifying reference gene primers. Some clones are missing from TCRdb's copy, which holds only in-frame ones; the method was immunoSEQ multiplex PCR. That table supplies the V and J calls and clone size; D and trimming were determined from the DNA. Of roughly 100,000 clones listed, around 81% were seen once; the top ten hold roughly 37%. The germline V gene encodes CDR1 MNHEY and CDR2 SVGAGI. With 4 bases clipped from V and 7 bases from J, the junction kept 9 bases outside the gene matches. This CDR3 has 14 amino acids. The J gene is TRBJ2-7, the V gene TRBV6-5, with 8 bases that match TRBD1. The receptor was isolated from a man older than 75 with acute or convalescent COVID-19. The sequenced sample consisted of peripheral blood. DNA of the CDR3: TGTGCCAGCAGTTCCAGGGGGCTGTGGGGAGAGCAGTACTTC. This translates into CASSSRGLWGEQYF.